These T cell receptor beta chains were read from a single sample in a study of early stage breast cancer tumors. The data were produced by immunoSEQ multiplex PCR, yet TCRdb's version contains in-frame clones alone and is incomplete. The sample has more than 8,500 clones; 66% are singletons. The sequencing sample was made of breast tumor tissue. The receptors shown here come from a person aged 50-59 years with breast cancer. Both conserved end residues are part of each CDR3. A D gene is named only where the DNA matches it firmly. Clone size is stated in some rows and not others, as once, few, many or a class when expanded.

abundance	d_gene	v_gene	j_gene	CDR3nt	CDR3aa
-	TRBD1	TRBV18	TRBJ2-7	TGTGCCAGCTCACCTGGGACAGGGCCATCCCACGAGCAGTACTTC	CASSPGTGPSHEQYF
-	TRBD1	TRBV7-3	TRBJ1-2	TGTGCCAGCAGCTTGGACAGGGGAAACTATGGCTACACCTTC	CASSLDRGNYGYTF
-	-	TRBV25-1	TRBJ2-2	TGTGCCAGCAGTGAATCTCGAGGGGCGGGCACCGGGGAGCTGTTTTTT	CASSESRGAGTGELFF
once	-	TRBV9	TRBJ1-1	TGTGCCAGCAGCGTAGGCGCTGAGGCGGCGATTGAAGCTTTCTTT	CASSVGAEAAIEAFF
-	-	TRBV5-4	TRBJ2-5	TGTGCCAGCAGCCTCGACCAAGAGACCCAGTACTTC	CASSLDQETQYF
few	TRBD2	TRBV2	TRBJ2-7	TGTGCCAGCAGGACTAGCGGAAGCTCCTACGAGCAGTACTTC	CASRTSGSSYEQYF
once	TRBD1	TRBV2	TRBJ1-4	TGTGCCAGCAGAAGTGGCAGGGGGGAAAAACTGTTTTTT	CASRSGRGEKLFF
few	TRBD1	TRBV7-3	TRBJ1-6	TGTGCCAGCAGCCTACAGGGGAGGAAGGGTAATTCACCCCTCCACTTT	CASSLQGRKGNSPLHF
-	-	TRBV2	TRBJ1-4	TGTGCCACCCAAGCTTCAACTAATGAAAAACTGTTTTTT	CATQASTNEKLFF
few	-	TRBV14	TRBJ2-1	TGTGCCAGCAGCCTCAGAAGGTCCTCCTACAATGAGCAGTTCTTC	CASSLRRSSYNEQFF
once	-	TRBV18	TRBJ1-5	TGTGCCAGCTCGCGCGAAACGGGCAGACTAAATCAGCCCCAGCATTTT	CASSRETGRLNQPQHF
few	TRBD1	TRBV9	TRBJ2-2	TGTGCCAGCAGCTGGACAGGGGCGAACACCGGGGAGCTGTTTTTT	CASSWTGANTGELFF
once	-	TRBV7-9	TRBJ2-1	TGTGCCAGCAGCTTTTCCTCCCTCAATGAGCAGTTCTTC	CASSFSSLNEQFF